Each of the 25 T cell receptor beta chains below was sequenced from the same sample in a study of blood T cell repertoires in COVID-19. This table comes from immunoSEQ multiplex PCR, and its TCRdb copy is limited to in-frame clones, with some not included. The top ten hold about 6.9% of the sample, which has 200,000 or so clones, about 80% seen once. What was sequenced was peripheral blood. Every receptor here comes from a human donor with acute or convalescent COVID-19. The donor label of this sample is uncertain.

The CDR3 coding sequence is TGCAGCGCACCGGACAGGCTGATGAACACTGAAGCTTTCTTT. Its translation is CSAPDRLMNTEAFF. This chain links TRBV29-1 with TRBJ1-1, with 7 bases fitting TRBD1. The ends lost 7 bases at V and 0 bases at J; junction bases unmatched: 8. The CDR3 runs to 14 residues. Germline-derived CDR1 and CDR2 are SQVTM and ANQGSEA.

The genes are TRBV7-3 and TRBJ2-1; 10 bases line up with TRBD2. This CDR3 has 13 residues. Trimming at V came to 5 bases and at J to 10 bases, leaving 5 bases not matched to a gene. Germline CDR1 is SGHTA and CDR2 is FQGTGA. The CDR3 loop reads CASSPSGSREQFF. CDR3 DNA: TGTGCCAGCAGCCCTAGCGGGAGCCGCGAGCAGTTCTTC.

The CDR3 here is CASSPPQQGVVGNTIYF. In nucleotides, the CDR3 is TGTGCCAGCTCACCACCTCAACAGGGGGTCGTTGGAAACACCATATATTTT. The V call is TRBV18, the J call TRBJ1-3, with 8 bases matching TRBD1. CDR3 length: 17 amino acids. Germline assignment: CDR1 KGHSH and CDR2 LQKENI. The V gene end was trimmed by 0 bases and the J gene end by 3 bases; junction bases not matched to a gene: 7.

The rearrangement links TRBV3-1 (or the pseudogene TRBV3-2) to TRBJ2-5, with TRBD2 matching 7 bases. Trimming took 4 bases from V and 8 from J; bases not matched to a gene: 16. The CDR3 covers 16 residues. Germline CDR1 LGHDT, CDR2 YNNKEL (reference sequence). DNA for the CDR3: TGTGCCAGCAGCCTGGGGGGGAGCGGGAAGACCCCAACCCAGTACTTC. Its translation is CASSLGGSGKTPTQYF.

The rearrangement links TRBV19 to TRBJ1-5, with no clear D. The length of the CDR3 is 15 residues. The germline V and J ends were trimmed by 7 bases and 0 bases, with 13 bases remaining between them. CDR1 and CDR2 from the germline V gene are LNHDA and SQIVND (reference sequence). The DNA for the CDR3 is TGTGCCAGTACCCGACATGATAATAGCAATCAGCCCCAGCATTTT. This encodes CASTRHDNSNQPQHF. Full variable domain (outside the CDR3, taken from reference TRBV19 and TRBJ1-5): DGGITQSPKYLFRKEGQNVTLSCEQNLNHDAMYWYRQDPGQGLRLIYYSQIVNDFQKGDIAEGYSVSREKKESFPLTVTSAQKNPTAFYLCASTRHDNSNQPQHFGDGTRLSIL.

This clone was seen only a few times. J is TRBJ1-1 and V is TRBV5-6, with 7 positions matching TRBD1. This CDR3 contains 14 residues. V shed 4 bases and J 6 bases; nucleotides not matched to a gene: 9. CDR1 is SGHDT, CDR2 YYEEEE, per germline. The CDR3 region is CASSIRRDRPEAFF. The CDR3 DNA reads TGTGCCAGCAGCATCCGACGGGACAGACCTGAAGCTTTCTTT. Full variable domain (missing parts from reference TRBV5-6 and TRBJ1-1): DAGVTQSPTHLIKTRGQQVTLRCSPKSGHDTVSWYQQALGQGPQFIFQYYEEEERQRGNFPDRFSGHQFPNYSSELNVNALLLGDSALYLCASSIRRDRPEAFFGQGTRLTVV.

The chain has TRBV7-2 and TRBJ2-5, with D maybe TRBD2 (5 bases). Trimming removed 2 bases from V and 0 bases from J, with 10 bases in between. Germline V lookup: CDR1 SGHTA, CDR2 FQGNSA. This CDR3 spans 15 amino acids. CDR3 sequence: CASSLMAGNQETQYF. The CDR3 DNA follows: TGTGCCAGCAGCTTAATGGCGGGCAACCAAGAGACCCAGTACTTC.

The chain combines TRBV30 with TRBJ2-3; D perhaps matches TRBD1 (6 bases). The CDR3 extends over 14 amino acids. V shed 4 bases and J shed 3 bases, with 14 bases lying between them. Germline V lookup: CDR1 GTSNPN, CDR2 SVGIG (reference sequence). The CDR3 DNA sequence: TGTGCCTGGACCCAGGGGATCCCAACAGATACGCAGTATTTT. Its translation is CAWTQGIPTDTQYF.

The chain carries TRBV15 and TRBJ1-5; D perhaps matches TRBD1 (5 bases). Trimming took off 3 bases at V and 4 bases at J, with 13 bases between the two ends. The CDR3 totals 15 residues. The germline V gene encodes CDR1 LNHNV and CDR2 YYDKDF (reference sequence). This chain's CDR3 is CATSRTAFPNQPQHF. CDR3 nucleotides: TGTGCCACCAGCAGGACAGCCTTTCCGAATCAGCCCCAGCATTTT. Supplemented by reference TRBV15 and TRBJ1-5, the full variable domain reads DAMVIQNPRYQVTQFGKPVTLSCSQTLNHNVMYWYQQKSSQAPKLLFHYYDKDFNNEADTPDNFQSRRPNTSFCFLDIRSPGLGDTAMYLCATSRTAFPNQPQHFGDGTRLSIL.

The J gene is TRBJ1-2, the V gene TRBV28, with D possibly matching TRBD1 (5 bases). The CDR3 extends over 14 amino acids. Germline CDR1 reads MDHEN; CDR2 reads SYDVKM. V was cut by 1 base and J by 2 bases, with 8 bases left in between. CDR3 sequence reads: CASSLSQANYGYTF. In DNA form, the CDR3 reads TGTGCCAGCAGTTTATCACAGGCCAACTATGGCTACACCTTC.

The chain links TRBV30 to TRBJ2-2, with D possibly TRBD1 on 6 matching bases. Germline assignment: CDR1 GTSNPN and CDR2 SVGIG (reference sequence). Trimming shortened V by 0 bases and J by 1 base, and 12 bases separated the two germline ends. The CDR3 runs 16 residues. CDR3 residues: CAWSVWGTQNTGELFF. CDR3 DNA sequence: TGTGCCTGGAGTGTATGGGGGACACAGAACACCGGGGAGCTGTTTTTT.

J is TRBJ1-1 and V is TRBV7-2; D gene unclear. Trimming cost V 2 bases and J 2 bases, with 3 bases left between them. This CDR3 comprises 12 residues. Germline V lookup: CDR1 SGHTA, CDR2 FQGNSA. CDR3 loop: CASSLSNTEAFF. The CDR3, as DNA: TGTGCCAGCAGCTTAAGCAACACTGAAGCTTTCTTT.

The DNA of the CDR3 is TGTGCCAGCAGCCGACAGGGGTACACTGAAGCTTTCTTT. Translating it yields CASSRQGYTEAFF. J is TRBJ1-1 and V is TRBV7-3; 8 nucleotides align to TRBD1. The ends lost 5 bases at V and 3 bases at J; junction bases unmatched: 2. The CDR3 is made up of 13 amino acids. Germline V gene lookup returns CDR1 SGHTA and CDR2 FQGTGA.

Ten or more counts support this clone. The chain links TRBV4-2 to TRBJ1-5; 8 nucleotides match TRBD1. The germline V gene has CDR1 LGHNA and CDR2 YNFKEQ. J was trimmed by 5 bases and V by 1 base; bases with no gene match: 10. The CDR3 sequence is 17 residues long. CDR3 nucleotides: TGTGCCAGCAGCCAAGTTTGGCAGGGGGCCTTTGATCAGCCCCAGCATTTT. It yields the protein CASSQVWQGAFDQPQHF.

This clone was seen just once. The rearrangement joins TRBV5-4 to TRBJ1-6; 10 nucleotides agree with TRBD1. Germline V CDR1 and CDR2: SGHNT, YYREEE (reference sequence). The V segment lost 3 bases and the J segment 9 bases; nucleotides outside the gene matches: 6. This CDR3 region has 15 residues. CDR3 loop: CASSSWTGGGSPLHF. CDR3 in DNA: TGTGCCAGCAGCTCGTGGACAGGGGGAGGTTCACCCCTCCACTTT.

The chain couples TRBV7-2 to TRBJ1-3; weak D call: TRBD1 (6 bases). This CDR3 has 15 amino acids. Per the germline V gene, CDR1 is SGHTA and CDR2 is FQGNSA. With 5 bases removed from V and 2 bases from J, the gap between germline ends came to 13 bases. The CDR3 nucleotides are TGTGCCAGCAGCAGAGACAGGAAGACTGGAAACACCATATATTTT. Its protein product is CASSRDRKTGNTIYF.

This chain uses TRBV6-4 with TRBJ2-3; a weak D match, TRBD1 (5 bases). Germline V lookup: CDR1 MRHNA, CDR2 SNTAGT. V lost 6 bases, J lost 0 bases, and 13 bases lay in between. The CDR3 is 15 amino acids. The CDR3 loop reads CASSQGGTSTDTQYF. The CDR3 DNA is TGTGCCAGCAGCCAGGGCGGAACTAGCACAGATACGCAGTATTTT.

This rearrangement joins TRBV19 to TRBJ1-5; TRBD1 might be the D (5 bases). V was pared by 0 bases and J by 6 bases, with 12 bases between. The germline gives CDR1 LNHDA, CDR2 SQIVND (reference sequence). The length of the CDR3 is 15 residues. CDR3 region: CASSIEQARPQPQHF. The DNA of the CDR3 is TGTGCCAGTAGTATAGAACAGGCCAGGCCTCAGCCCCAGCATTTT.

As DNA, the CDR3 is TGTGCCAGTAGTATTATTTCGGGGACAGGGGGCACTGAAGCTTTCTTT. Translating it yields CASSIISGTGGTEAFF. This chain connects TRBV19 to TRBJ1-1; 11 bases fit TRBD1. CDR3 length: 16 amino acids. Germline V gene lookup returns CDR1 LNHDA and CDR2 SQIVND (reference sequence). V trimming: 3 bases; J trimming: 4 bases; junction bases outside the gene matches: 7.

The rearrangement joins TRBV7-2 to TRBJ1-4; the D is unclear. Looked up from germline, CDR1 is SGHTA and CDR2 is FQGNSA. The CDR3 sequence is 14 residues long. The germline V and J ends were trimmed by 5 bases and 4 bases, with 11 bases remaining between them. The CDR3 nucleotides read TGTGCCAGCAGCAACCTCCGGGGTAATGAAAAACTGTTTTTT. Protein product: CASSNLRGNEKLFF.

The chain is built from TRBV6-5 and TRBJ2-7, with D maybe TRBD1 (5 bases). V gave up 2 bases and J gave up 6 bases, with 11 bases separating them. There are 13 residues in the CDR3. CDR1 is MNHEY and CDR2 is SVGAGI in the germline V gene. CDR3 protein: CASSYPGMGEQYF. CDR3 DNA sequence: TGTGCCAGCAGTTACCCAGGGATGGGCGAGCAGTACTTC.

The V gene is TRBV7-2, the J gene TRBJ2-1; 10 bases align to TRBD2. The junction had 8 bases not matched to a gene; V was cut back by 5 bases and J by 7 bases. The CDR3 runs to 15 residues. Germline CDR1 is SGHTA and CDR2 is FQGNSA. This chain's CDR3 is CASSPRASGRNEQFF. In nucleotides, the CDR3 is TGTGCCAGCAGCCCTAGGGCTAGCGGGAGAAATGAGCAGTTCTTC.

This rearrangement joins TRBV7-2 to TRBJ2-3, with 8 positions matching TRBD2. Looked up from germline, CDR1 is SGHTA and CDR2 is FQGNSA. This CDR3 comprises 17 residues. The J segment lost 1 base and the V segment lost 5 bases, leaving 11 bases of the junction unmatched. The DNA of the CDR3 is TGTGCCAGCAGCACCTACCTAAGCGGGAGAGGCACAGATACGCAGTATTTT. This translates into CASSTYLSGRGTDTQYF. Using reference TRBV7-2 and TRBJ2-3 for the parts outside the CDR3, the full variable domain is GAGVSQSPSNKVTEKGKDVELRCDPISGHTALYWYRQSLGQGLEFLIYFQGNSAPDKSGLPSDRFSAERTGGSVSTLTIQRTQQEDSAVYLCASSTYLSGRGTDTQYFGPGTRLTVL.

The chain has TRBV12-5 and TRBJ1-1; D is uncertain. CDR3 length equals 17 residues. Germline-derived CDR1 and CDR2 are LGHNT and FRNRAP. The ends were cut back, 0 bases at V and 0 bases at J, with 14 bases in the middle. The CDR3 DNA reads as TGTGCTAGTGGTTTGGTACGTGGCAGTCTCATGAACACTGAAGCTTTCTTT. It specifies CASGLVRGSLMNTEAFF.

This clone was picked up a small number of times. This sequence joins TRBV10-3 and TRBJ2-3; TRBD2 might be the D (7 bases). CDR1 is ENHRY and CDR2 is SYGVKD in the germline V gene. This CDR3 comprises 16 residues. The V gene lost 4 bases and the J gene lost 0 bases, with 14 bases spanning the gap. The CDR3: CAISVGRGGSTDTQYF. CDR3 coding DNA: TGTGCCATCAGTGTGGGCAGGGGAGGGAGCACAGATACGCAGTATTTT.